This is a list of T cell receptor beta chains from one sample in a study of CD8 T cells in Susac syndrome. TCRdb reprocessed the immunoSEQ multiplex PCR reads via MiXCR and lists one record per CDR3 protein. The sample lists some 170,000 distinct CDR3 sequences, just under 95% occurring once. The material sequenced was CD4+ T cells from PBMCs. The origin of the receptors is a human donor with Susac syndrome. Both conserved end residues are part of each CDR3. Fields, in order: J gene, D gene, V gene, clone size, CDR3 DNA, CDR3 protein. A D gene is named only where the DNA matches it firmly. The size field is filled for only some rows; it gives once, few, many or a size class.

TRBJ1-1,.,TRBV7-2,few,TGTGCCAGCAGCTTAGGACAGAGTTGGACTGAAGCTTTCTTT,CASSLGQSWTEAFF
TRBJ2-7,.,TRBV20-1,.,TGCAGTGCTAAAGGATCCTACGAGCAGTACTTC,CSAKGSYEQYF
TRBJ1-1,TRBD1,TRBV7-9,.,TGTGCCAGCAGCTTAGACGGCGTAAGGGGGCGATCTGAAGCTTTCTTT,CASSLDGVRGRSEAFF
TRBJ2-1,.,TRBV7-2,.,TGTGCCAGCAGCCTAAGGGCCGACAATGAGCAGTTCTTC,CASSLRADNEQFF
TRBJ2-6,.,TRBV29-1,.,TGCAGCGTTGCAATGGGGGGCGCTGGGGCCAACGTCCTGACTTTC,CSVAMGGAGANVLTF
TRBJ2-5,.,TRBV2,.,TGTGCCAGCAGTGAAAGCGGATTACAAGAGACCCAGTACTTC,CASSESGLQETQYF
TRBJ1-2,.,TRBV2,once,TGTGCCAGCAGTGCCTATGACCTGCTAAACTATGGCTACACCTTC,CASSAYDLLNYGYTF
TRBJ1-4,.,TRBV19,.,TGTGCCAGTAGTCGAAGAGGACCGAACGAAAAACTGTTTTTT,CASSRRGPNEKLFF
TRBJ1-2,.,TRBV20-1,.,TGCAGTGCGAGGAGGAACAGGGACTATGGCTACACCTTC,CSARRNRDYGYTF
TRBJ2-1,TRBD1,TRBV5-1,.,TGCGCCAGCAGCTTGGCGAGGACAGGGGGCATCAATGAGCAGTTCTTC,CASSLARTGGINEQFF
TRBJ2-5,.,TRBV7-2,.,TGTGCCAGCAGCTTAGTAGCGGCACAAGAGACCCAGTACTTC,CASSLVAAQETQYF
TRBJ2-1,TRBD2,TRBV20-1,.,TGCAGTGCTAGGGCTAGCGGGAGCTACAATGAGCAGTTCTTC,CSARASGSYNEQFF
TRBJ2-3,TRBD2,TRBV7-2,.,TGTGCCAGCAGCCGAGGACTAGCGGGAGGTCTAGATACGCAGTATTTT,CASSRGLAGGLDTQYF
TRBJ2-2,.,TRBV25-1,.,TGTGCCAGCAGTTACACCGGGGAGCTGTTTTTT,CASSYTGELFF
TRBJ2-3,.,TRBV7-2,.,TGTGCCAGCGGGCGAGGGTACGTCACAGATACGCAGTATTTT,CASGRGYVTDTQYF
TRBJ1-2,.,TRBV13,once,TGTGCCAGCAGCTTAGGGGACAGAGATAACTATGGCTACACCTTC,CASSLGDRDNYGYTF
TRBJ1-4,TRBD1,TRBV12-3/TRBV12-4,.,TGTGCCAGCAGTCCGACGGGACAGAGGAATGAAAAACTGTTTTTT,CASSPTGQRNEKLFF